The 24 T cell receptor beta chains reported below all come from one sample, sequenced in a study of prognosis after radiotherapy for stage I lung cancer. From genomic DNA, two-round multiplex PCR was used to amplify TCR beta CDR3. The use of primers specific to each TRBV and TRBJ gene characterized first-round PCR. A single record per CDR3 protein comes from TCRdb applying MiXCR to the multiplex PCR reads. The sample holds 20,000 to 25,000 distinct CDR3 sequences, about 42% seen once. The sequencing here drew on PBMCs, taken before or after stereotactic body radiation therapy (not recorded which). These TCRs come from a donor aged 50 or older with non-small cell lung cancer.

This clonotype has at least ten counts. The chain couples TRBV15 to TRBJ2-7, with no clear D. The CDR3 is 14 amino acids. Trimming stripped 0 bases from V and 0 bases from J, with 6 bases between. Germline assignment: CDR1 LNHNV and CDR2 YYDKDF (reference sequence). The CDR3 DNA follows: TGTGCCACCAGCAGAGAACCGAGCTCCTACGAGCAGTACTTC. Translation gives CATSREPSSYEQYF.

This clonotype was observed many times. V and J are TRBV9 and TRBJ2-3; D gene ambiguous. CDR1 is SGDLS and CDR2 is YYNGEE in the germline V gene. The CDR3 length is 13 residues. Trimming took off 2 bases at V and 0 bases at J, with 4 bases between the two ends. The CDR3 bases are TGTGCCAGCAGCGTGGCAAGCACAGATACGCAGTATTTT. Its translation: CASSVASTDTQYF.

The sample holds many counts of this clonotype. CDR3 in amino acids: CSASDNGYTF. CDR3 in DNA: TGCAGTGCTAGTGACAATGGCTACACCTTC. The chain links TRBV20-1 to TRBJ1-2, with unresolved D. CDR3 size: 10 residues. V lost 3 bases and J lost 6, with 5 bases in between. The germline gives CDR1 DFQATT, CDR2 SNEGSKA (reference sequence).

The count of this clonotype is one. An end of the junction differs from the germline gene, which may be a read error. The CDR3 bases are TGTGCCATCAGTTACAGCCGGACAGGGGTTACCTATGGCTACACCTTC. Protein sequence: CAISYSRTGVTYGYTF. V gene TRBV6-2 or TRBV6-3 combines with J gene TRBJ1-2; 9 bases line up with TRBD1. The CDR3 is made up of 16 amino acids. Germline V gene sequence: CDR1 MNHEY, CDR2 SVGEGT.

This clonotype was counted a few times. V and J are TRBV10-2 and TRBJ1-5, with 7 positions matching TRBD1. The trim removed 6 bases at V and 5 bases at J, leaving 13 bases unmatched. The CDR3 extends over 16 amino acids. Germline loops: CDR1 WSHSY, CDR2 SAAADI. CDR3 in amino acids: CASSPSQGRLDQPQHF. The CDR3 bases are TGCGCCAGCAGCCCCTCACAGGGGAGATTGGATCAGCCCCAGCATTTT.

This clonotype was picked up many times. This chain connects TRBV30 to TRBJ1-5; TRBD1 is a possible D gene (6 bases). Per the germline V gene, CDR1 is GTSNPN and CDR2 is SVGIG (reference sequence). With 2 bases removed from V and 2 bases from J, the gap between germline ends came to 13 bases. The CDR3 contains 15 residues. The CDR3 coding sequence is TGTGCCTGGAGTCCGGGGGGCGCGGGCAATCAGCCCCAGCATTTT. It specifies CAWSPGGAGNQPQHF. The variable domain in full, with the rest retrieved from reference TRBV30 and TRBJ1-5, is SQTIHQWPATLVQPVGSPLSLECTVEGTSNPNLYWYRQAAGRGLQLLFYSVGIGQISSEVPQNLSASRPQDRQFILSSKKLLLSDSGFYLCAWSPGGAGNQPQHFGDGTRLSIL.

V is TRBV3-1 and J is TRBJ2-2; the D gene is possibly TRBD1 (6 bases). The length of the CDR3 is 14 residues. V was clipped by 10 bases and J by 6 bases, with 18 bases between them. The germline V gene encodes CDR1 LGHDT and CDR2 YNNKEL (reference sequence). CDR3 in amino acids: CAIQSGAGAGELFF. CDR3 DNA sequence: TGTGCCATCCAGTCCGGGGCAGGGGCCGGGGAGCTGTTTTTT.

This clonotype was counted a few times. A much larger clonotype is one base distant, so this may be a read error. The chain combines TRBV7-8 with TRBJ2-5; D gene unclear. Germline V lookup: CDR1 SGHVS, CDR2 FQNEAQ. Trimming pared 1 base from V and 4 bases from J, leaving 16 bases between. The length of the CDR3 is 16 residues. In nucleotides, the CDR3 is TGTGCCAGCAGCTTAGATCGTCATAGTGCATCAGAGACCCAGTACTTC. Protein product: CASSLDRHSASETQYF. Supplemented by reference TRBV7-8 and TRBJ2-5, the full variable domain reads GAGVSQSPRYKVAKRGQDVALRCDPISGHVSLFWYQQALGQGPEFLTYFQNEAQLDKSGLPSDRFFAERPEGSVSTLKIQRTQQEDSAVYLCASSLDRHSASETQYFGPGTRLLVL.

Relative to its sample, this clonotype is medium-sized. V is TRBV27 and J is TRBJ1-2, with no clear D. V lost 0 bases and J lost 1, with 3 bases in between. This CDR3 comprises 13 residues. The germline V gene encodes CDR1 MNHEY and CDR2 SMNVEV (reference sequence). CDR3 sequence: CASSLSVNYGYTF. CDR3 DNA sequence: TGTGCCAGCAGTTTATCTGTTAACTATGGCTACACCTTC.

On this clonotype itself: The missing conserved phenylalanine or tryptophan at the end of this CDR3 makes a read error likely. The chain links TRBV19 to TRBJ2-1; D gene unclear. CDR3 length equals 15 residues. V gave up 1 base and J gave up 4 bases, with 11 bases separating them. Looked up from germline, CDR1 is LNHDA and CDR2 is SQIVND (reference sequence). The CDR3, as DNA: TGTGCCAGTAGTATAGGCGGTAGAGATTACAATGAGCAGTTCTGC. This gives the protein CASSIGGRDYNEQFC.

This clonotype is labeled medium-sized. Written as DNA, the CDR3 is TGTGCCAGCAGTGAAGGAGAGAGCGAGTCCTACGAGCAGTACTTC. It encodes CASSEGESESYEQYF. This rearrangement joins TRBV6-2 or TRBV6-3 to TRBJ2-7, with D hard to call. V lost 5 bases, J lost 1 base, and 15 bases lay in between. The CDR3 consists of 15 residues. The V gene's germline CDR1 is MNHEY and CDR2 SVGEGT.

In the case of this clonotype: A far larger clone is just one base off, so this is likely a read error. The J gene is TRBJ2-7, the V gene TRBV4-1; D perhaps matches TRBD2 (6 bases). Germline V gives CDR1 MGHRA, CDR2 YSYEKL. Trimming removed 1 base from V and 5 bases from J, with 15 bases in between. This CDR3 has 15 residues. The chain's CDR3 is CASSQGASANDEQYF. The CDR3 bases are TGCGCCAGCAGCCAAGGGGCTAGCGCAAATGACGAGCAGTACTTC.

V and J are TRBV5-1 and TRBJ2-1, with D tentatively TRBD1 (7 bases). Trimming shortened V by 4 bases and J by 8 bases, and 13 bases separated the two germline ends. Germline CDR1 reads SGHRS; CDR2 reads YFSETQ. This CDR3 has 13 residues. CDR3 in amino acids: CASSPRGVDEQFF. DNA of the CDR3: TGCGCCAGCAGCCCCAGGGGGGTCGATGAGCAGTTCTTC.

This clonotype was recorded at least ten times. V and J are TRBV20-1 and TRBJ2-1, with 7 bases identical to TRBD2. The CDR3 is made up of 15 amino acids. Per the germline V gene, CDR1 is DFQATT and CDR2 is SNEGSKA (reference sequence). J gave up 3 bases and V 0 bases, and 5 bases lay outside the gene matches. The CDR3 bases are TGCAGTGCTAGAGATCTTAGGACTAGCTACAATGAGCAGTTCTTC. It translates to CSARDLRTSYNEQFF.

J is TRBJ2-2 and V is TRBV11-2; 7 nucleotides align to TRBD2. Per the germline V gene, CDR1 is SGHAT and CDR2 is FQNNGV. The CDR3 consists of 16 residues. Germline trimming cut 5 bases from V and 3 bases from J; bases unmatched to any gene: 9. CDR3 in DNA: TGTGCCAGCAGCCGCAAAATCGGGGGGTACACCGGGGAGCTGTTTTTT. It encodes CASSRKIGGYTGELFF.

The rearrangement links TRBV24-1 to TRBJ2-3, with TRBD2 matching 7 bases. CDR3 length: 15 amino acids. Germline loops: CDR1 KGHDR, CDR2 SFDVKD. J lost 4 bases, V lost 5 bases, and 8 bases had no gene match. For the CDR3, the DNA is TGTGCCACCAGTGTGGGACTATCGGGATCAGATACGCAGTATTTT. It is translated as CATSVGLSGSDTQYF.

This clonotype was found many times. This sequence joins TRBV28 and TRBJ2-7; 11 bases line up with TRBD2. The CDR3 length is 16 residues. V lost 4 bases to trimming and J lost 3 bases; unmatched junction nucleotides: 8. Germline values: CDR1 MDHEN, CDR2 SYDVKM. CDR3 in DNA: TGTGCCAGCAGTTCGAAACTAGCGGGAGTTTTCTACGAGCAGTACTTC. It yields the protein CASSSKLAGVFYEQYF.

Comments on this clonotype: A far larger clone is a single base away, which makes a read error likely. The chain uses TRBV6-1 and TRBJ2-5; TRBD2 matches 8 bases. There are 17 residues in the CDR3. J was trimmed by 4 bases and V by 2 bases; bases with no gene match: 12. CDR1 and CDR2 (germline): MNHNS, SASEGT. CDR3: CASSESRSGSGSETQYF. DNA for the CDR3: TGTGCCAGCAGTGAATCAAGGAGCGGGAGTGGCTCAGAGACCCAGTACTTC.

The chain uses TRBV7-2 and TRBJ2-7, with D perhaps matching TRBD2 (5 bases). The germline V and J ends were trimmed by 5 bases and 10 bases, with 24 bases remaining between them. The CDR3 extends over 15 amino acids. CDR1 SGHTA and CDR2 FQGNSA come from the germline V gene. This CDR3 is CASSPVGVAFYYQYF. CDR3 in DNA: TGTGCCAGCAGCCCCGTCGGGGTGGCCTTCTACTATCAGTACTTC.

The chain has TRBV5-6 and TRBJ1-5, with D possibly TRBD1 on 6 matching bases. Trimming pared 1 base from V and 10 bases from J, leaving 18 bases between. CDR3 length: 15 amino acids. CDR1 SGHDT and CDR2 YYEEEE come from the germline V gene. For the CDR3, the DNA is TGTGCCAGCAGCTTGACGGGACATGGGCGACATCCCCAGCATTTT. Translated, it gives CASSLTGHGRHPQHF.

A note on this clonotype: This likely came from a read error, as a far larger clone is one base away. This chain uses TRBV11-3 with TRBJ2-3, with D perhaps assigned TRBD1 or TRBD2 (5 bases each). CDR1 and CDR2 from the germline V gene are SGHNT and YENEEA. Trimming took off 1 base at V and 9 bases at J, with 11 bases between the two ends. The CDR3 consists of 13 residues. CDR3 coding DNA: TGTGCCAGCAGCTTAGGGATTCGGGACACGCAGTATTTT. This encodes CASSLGIRDTQYF.

A note on this clonotype: One junction end disagrees with the germline gene, perhaps due to a read error. The V and J genes are TRBV4-3 and TRBJ1-4; D possibly corresponds to TRBD1 (6 bases). CDR3 length: 15 amino acids. Germline V gene sequence: CDR1 LGHNA, CDR2 YSLEER. The CDR3 DNA follows: TGCGCCAGTAGCCAGAGGGGGGGGGCTAATGAAAAACTGTTTTTT. It codes for CASSQRGGANEKLFF.

This clonotype was found many times. The V and J genes are TRBV7-2 and TRBJ2-5, with D possibly being TRBD2 (6 bases). Germline V gene data show CDR1 as SGHTA and CDR2 as FQGNSA. This CDR3 is built from 17 residues. Trimming removed 1 base at V and 2 bases at J, with 17 bases between. The CDR3 bases are TGTGCCAGCAGCTTAGATTTTAGCGGAGGCTTACAAGAGACCCAGTACTTC. Protein sequence: CASSLDFSGGLQETQYF.

This clonotype has more than one count but fewer than ten. This may be a read error: a much more frequent sequence differs by one nucleotide. This is likely a read error, given that the CDR3 carries no conserved phenylalanine or tryptophan at its end. This chain uses TRBV2 with TRBJ2-7, with 8 positions matching TRBD1. The germline gives CDR1 SNHLY, CDR2 FYNNEI. V trimming: 6 bases; J trimming: 2 bases; junction bases outside the gene matches: 9. The CDR3 covers 15 residues. CDR3 sequence: CASSADRGLAYEQYL. The CDR3 DNA sequence: TGTGCCAGCAGCGCCGACAGGGGATTAGCCTACGAGCAGTACCTC.